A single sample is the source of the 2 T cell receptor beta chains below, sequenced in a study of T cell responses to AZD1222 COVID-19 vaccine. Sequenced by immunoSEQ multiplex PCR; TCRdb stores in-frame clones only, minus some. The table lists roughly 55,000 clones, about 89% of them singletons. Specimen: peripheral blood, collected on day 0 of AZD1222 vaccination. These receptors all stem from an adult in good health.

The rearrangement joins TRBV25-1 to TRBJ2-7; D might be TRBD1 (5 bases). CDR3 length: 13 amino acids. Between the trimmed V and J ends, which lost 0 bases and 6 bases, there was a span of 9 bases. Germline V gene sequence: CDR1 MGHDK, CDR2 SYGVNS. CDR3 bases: TGTGCCAGCAGTGAATATTTGCAGGGCGAGCAGTACTTC. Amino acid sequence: CASSEYLQGEQYF.

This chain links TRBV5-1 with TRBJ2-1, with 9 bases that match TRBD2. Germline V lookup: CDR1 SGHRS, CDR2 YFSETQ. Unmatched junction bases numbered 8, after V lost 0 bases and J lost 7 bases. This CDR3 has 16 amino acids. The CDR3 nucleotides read TGCGCCAGCAGCTTGGTCCTAGCGGGGTCTGGGAATGAGCAGTTCTTC. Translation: CASSLVLAGSGNEQFF.